This TCR beta chain appears in the sequencing data of a study of cytomegalovirus exposure and HLA in healthy donors. Study-wide results and caveats: Solely CMV serostatus was available to characterize immune exposure. A later analysis found most CMV-associated TCR beta chains apparently HLA-restricted. Segments of the TCR beta V type were, in most cases, productive about 87% or about 30% of the time in an earlier analysis.

Per germline, CDR1 MDHEN and CDR2 SYDVKM. The CDR3 sequence is 13 residues long. Trimming stripped 2 bases from V and 3 bases from J, with 8 bases between. Likely unrecorded immune exposures existed in these nominally healthy donors. PCR primers comprised 60 Vbeta and 13 Jbeta primers. Sequencing was performed with immunoSEQ multiplex PCR; in TCRdb, only in-frame clones are kept and a portion is missing. The top ten hold about 0.3% of the sample, which has roughly 250,000 clones, 80% seen once. This clone was seen a handful of times. The antigen remains unidentified. The same CDR3 arises from other DNA sequences in this sample as well.

The chain links TRBV28 to TRBJ2-7; the D gene is possibly TRBD2 (6 bases). The sequencing input was PBMCs. This clonotype was obtained from a girl between 2 and 10 years old in good health and CMV-seronegative. The CDR3 loop reads CASSLAGSYEQYF. In DNA form, the CDR3 reads TGTGCCAGCAGTTTAGCGGGGAGCTACGAGCAGTACTTC.